Described below is a single T cell receptor beta chain sequence and its context. The data are from a study of sequential checkpoint blockade in melanoma. Study-wide background: Patients were randomized 1:1 to nivolumab-then-ipilimumab or ipilimumab-then-nivolumab first-line. After both sequences, patients received maintenance nivolumab.

The CDR3 extends over 15 amino acids. Germline loops: CDR1 SGHTA, CDR2 FQGNSA. V lost 9 bases and J lost 6; bases outside the gene matches: 9. Sequenced by immunoSEQ multiplex PCR; TCRdb stores in-frame clones only, minus some. The sample lists under 25,000 clones, more than 70% occurring once. Treatment meaning: randomized to nivolumab then ipilimumab (arm A) or the reverse (arm B). PBMC sorting kept live CD3+CD8+ cells without CD19 or CD56. The specimen comprised CD8+ T cells sorted from blood (inferred from file names), sampled from a patient given nivolumab and ipilimumab in sequence. This TCR was sampled from a human donor with melanoma. V and J are TRBV7-2 and TRBJ2-2; 11 nucleotides line up with TRBD1. The CDR3 region is CASTRDRGLSGELFF. The CDR3 DNA follows: TGTGCCAGTACCCGGGACAGGGGGTTGTCCGGGGAGCTGTTTTTT.